This T cell receptor (beta chain) was identified during a study of blood T cell repertoires in COVID-19. A single count supports this clone. V was clipped by 2 bases and J by 2 bases, with 9 bases between them. The CDR3 extends over 13 amino acids. Germline V lookup: CDR1 GTSNPN, CDR2 SVGIG (reference sequence). In the study's own analysis: The assay estimated nucleated cells by amplifying reference gene primers. Sequencing was performed with immunoSEQ multiplex PCR; in TCRdb, only in-frame clones are kept and a portion is missing. Clone size and V and J calls were adopted from that table, with D and trimming inferred from the DNA. The top ten clones hold 2% of a sample with under 75,000 clones, 86% of them seen once.

This clonotype was obtained from a man aged 25 to 45 with acute or convalescent COVID-19. The rearrangement links TRBV30 to TRBJ1-1; possible D gene TRBD1, 5 bases. Sequenced material: peripheral blood. CDR3 protein: CAWSLDSNTEAFF. In DNA, the CDR3 is TGTGCCTGGAGTTTAGACAGCAACACTGAAGCTTTCTTT.